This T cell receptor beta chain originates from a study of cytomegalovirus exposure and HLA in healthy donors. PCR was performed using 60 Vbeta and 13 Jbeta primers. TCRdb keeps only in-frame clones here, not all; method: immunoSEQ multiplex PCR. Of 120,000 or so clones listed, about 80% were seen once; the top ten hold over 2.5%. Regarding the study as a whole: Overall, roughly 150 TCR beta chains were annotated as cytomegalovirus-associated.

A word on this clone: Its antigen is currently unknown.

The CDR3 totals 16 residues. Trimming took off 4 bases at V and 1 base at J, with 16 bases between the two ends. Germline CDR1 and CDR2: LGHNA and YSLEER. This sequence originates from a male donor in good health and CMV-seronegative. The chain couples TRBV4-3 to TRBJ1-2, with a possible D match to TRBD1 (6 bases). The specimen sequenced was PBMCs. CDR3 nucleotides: TGCGCCAGCAGCCTACCGGGACATCGCCTTAACTATGGCTACACCTTC. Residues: CASSLPGHRLNYGYTF.